The clone carrying this T cell receptor beta chain was counted at least ten times. Its antigen is undetermined. The sample is drawn from a study of CD8+CD57+ T cells in acquired aplastic anemia. Study-level results: Patients showed no significant difference from controls in CD8+ Simpson's diversity.

Investigators profiled TCR beta VDJ and CDR3 from genomic DNA template. In TCRdb, the reads were re-called with MiXCR into one record per CDR3 protein. The table shows about 270,000 distinct CDR3 sequences, with around 60% occurring only once. This TCR was sampled from a human donor with severe aplastic anemia or a healthy control (not recorded which). The sequenced sample was sorted CD4+, CD8+, or CD8+CD57+ T cells (not recorded which) from PBMCs.

DNA for the CDR3: TGTGCCAGCAGTTTAGCGCAGGGGAGCAATCAGCCCCAGCATTTT. This encodes CASSLAQGSNQPQHF. The V gene is TRBV12-3 or TRBV12-4, the J gene TRBJ1-5, with D possibly TRBD1 on 6 matching bases. The CDR3 runs to 15 residues. Between the trimmed V and J ends, which lost 0 bases and 1 base, there was a span of 7 bases.